The source of this T cell receptor (beta chain) is a study of blood T cells in healthy people across ages. Germline lookup yields CDR1 SGHRS and CDR2 YFSETQ. CDR3 size: 17 residues. J was trimmed by 1 base and V by 4 bases; bases with no gene match: 6. Every donor gave roughly 9.2 milliliters of peripheral blood. This clonotype has just a few counts. Its antigen is not known. The use of a sample-barcoded 5' primer and a J-beta primer mix characterized a second PCR of about 7 to 12 cycles. A 12-random-nucleotide template-switch adaptor tagged each cDNA molecule. A single record per CDR3 protein comes from TCRdb applying MiXCR to the 5' RACE reads. This table holds under 2,000,000 distinct CDR3 sequences, 40% to 55% found once. Study-wide findings and caveats: The study found more naive CD4+ cells and higher diversity in long-lived than aged donors. Older age went with lower TCR beta diversity per million T cells, in a roughly linear way.

The chain joins TRBV5-1 to TRBJ2-4; 12 nucleotides line up with TRBD2. This TCR was recovered from a woman between 40 and 55 years old in good health. The sample consisted of blood. The CDR3 sequence is CASSPTLAGGAKNIQYF. Written as DNA, the CDR3 is TGCGCCAGCAGCCCAACACTAGCGGGGGGTGCCAAAAACATTCAGTACTTC.